The source of this T cell receptor beta chain is a study of long-term antiretroviral therapy in people with HIV. Per germline, CDR1 SGHTA and CDR2 FQGNSA. V was clipped by 5 bases and J by 4 bases, with 12 bases between them. The CDR3 consists of 13 residues. Survey-level immunoSEQ v3.0 assays were run. Generated by immunoSEQ multiplex PCR, the TCRdb table keeps only in-frame clones and is missing some. The sample consists of around 30,000 clones, approximately 94% of them appearing once. Sequenced here: unsorted PBMCs, sampled more than 7.1 years after starting antiretroviral therapy. The V call is TRBV7-2, the J call TRBJ2-7, with D perhaps matching TRBD1 (5 bases). The source of this sequence is a man over 45 with HIV. The CDR3 nucleotides read TGTGCCAGCAGCGTCCAGGGTTCATACGAGCAGTACTTC. The encoded protein is CASSVQGSYEQYF.